This is a list of T cell receptor beta chains from one sample in a study of CD8 T cells in ankylosing spondylitis. TCRdb reprocessed the 5' RACE reads with MiXCR, giving one entry per CDR3 protein. The table has about 360,000 distinct CDR3 sequences, roughly 22% seen once; the top ten hold around 12%. Sequencing used blood, either unsorted or a sorted T cell fraction (not recorded which). The receptors were gathered from a male donor with ankylosing spondylitis or in good health (not recorded which). The CDR3 runs from the conserved cysteine through the conserved F or W. The D gene is left open where the match is weak. Rows may omit the clone size; those that give it use once, few, many or a size class.

j_call d_call clone_size v_call cdr3_aa cdr3_nt
TRBJ2-7 - once TRBV4-2 CASSPEPDQVLYEQYF TGTGCCAGCAGCCCTGAACCGGACCAGGTACTTTACGAGCAGTACTTC
TRBJ2-5 - few TRBV12-3/TRBV12-4 CASRSIGETQYF TGTGCCAGCAGATCGATAGGGGAGACCCAGTACTTC
TRBJ2-1 - - TRBV4-2 CASSPEQDLDNEQFF TGTGCCAGCAGCCCGGAGCAGGATTTGGACAATGAGCAGTTCTTC
TRBJ2-1 TRBD1 few TRBV7-6 CASSTQPGTGEGNEQFF TGTGCCAGCAGCACCCAGCCGGGGACAGGGGAGGGGAATGAGCAGTTCTTC
TRBJ2-1 - - TRBV18 CASSPGRGATYNEQFF TGTGCCAGCTCACCGGGTCGGGGGGCAACCTACAATGAGCAGTTCTTC
TRBJ2-5 TRBD2 few TRBV29-1 CSVDGLAGGGETQYF TGCAGCGTTGACGGACTAGCGGGGGGAGGGGAGACCCAGTACTTC
TRBJ2-1 TRBD2 few TRBV6-5 CASSYEKRGLNEQFF TGTGCCAGCAGTTACGAGAAGCGGGGGTTGAATGAGCAGTTCTTC
TRBJ1-5 - few TRBV6-5 CASSYYDSNQPQHF TGTGCCAGCAGTTACTACGATAGCAATCAGCCCCAGCATTTT
TRBJ2-7 - few TRBV30 CAWGYLGTYEQYF TGTGCCTGGGGGTATTTAGGTACCTACGAGCAGTACTTC
TRBJ1-3 - few TRBV6-1 CASSRAQTEISGNTIYF TGTGCCAGCAGCCGCGCCCAGACAGAAATTTCTGGAAACACCATATATTTT
TRBJ2-3 - - TRBV5-6 CASSREHSSRSTDTQYF TGTGCCAGCAGCAGGGAACATAGCAGCCGTAGCACAGATACGCAGTATTTT
TRBJ1-5 TRBD1 few TRBV28 CASSSPTRQGARRQPQHF TGTGCCAGCAGTTCACCCACTAGACAGGGGGCGCGTCGGCAGCCCCAGCATTTT
TRBJ2-1 TRBD2 many TRBV6-4 CASSDQAGGGDNEQFF TGTGCCAGCAGTGACCAGGCAGGCGGGGGAGACAATGAGCAGTTCTTC
TRBJ1-2 - - TRBV20-1 CSASHVNYGYTF TGCAGTGCTTCGCATGTTAACTATGGCTACACCTTC
TRBJ1-1 TRBD1 - TRBV14 CASSPHRGLNTEAFF TGTGCCAGCAGCCCTCACAGGGGCCTGAACACTGAAGCTTTCTTT
TRBJ2-7 TRBD1 few TRBV20-1 CSAPDRSSYEQYF TGCAGTGCCCCGGACAGGAGCTCCTACGAGCAGTACTTC
TRBJ1-1 - many TRBV12-3/TRBV12-4 CASSPAGDTEAFF TGTGCCAGCAGTCCCGCCGGGGACACTGAAGCTTTCTTT
TRBJ2-3 - - TRBV5-6 CASSSRTDVYTQYF TGTGCCAGCAGCTCGAGGACAGATGTTTATACGCAGTATTTT
TRBJ2-1 - few TRBV3-1 CASSHSGVSSYNEQFF TGTGCCAGCAGCCATTCGGGGGTGAGCTCCTACAATGAGCAGTTCTTC
TRBJ1-1 - - TRBV20-1 CSAREWRWNTEAFF TGCAGTGCTAGAGAGTGGCGGTGGAACACTGAAGCTTTCTTT
TRBJ2-3 - many TRBV6-2/TRBV6-3 CASSYSFDYTDTQYF TGTGCCAGCAGTTACTCGTTTGACTACACAGATACGCAGTATTTT
TRBJ1-1 - - TRBV14 CASSPSTVLAFF TGTGCCAGCAGCCCCTCAACGGTGTTGGCTTTCTTT
TRBJ2-3 TRBD2 - TRBV3-1 CASSQDGTSGTITDTQYF TGTGCCAGCAGCCAAGATGGGACTAGCGGGACCATAACAGATACGCAGTATTTT
TRBJ2-7 - - TRBV27 CASSHRGQPYEQYF TGTGCCAGCAGTCACCGAGGACAGCCCTACGAGCAGTACTTC
TRBJ2-2 - many TRBV12-3/TRBV12-4 CASSDIANTGELFF TGTGCCAGCAGCGACATCGCGAACACCGGGGAGCTGTTTTTT
TRBJ2-3 - - TRBV6-4 CASSGGPGADTQYF TGTGCCAGCAGTGGAGGTCCGGGAGCAGATACGCAGTATTTT
TRBJ2-4 - few TRBV6-5 CASSYAGAKNIQYF TGTGCCAGCAGTTACGCCGGGGCCAAAAACATTCAGTACTTC
TRBJ2-2 - few TRBV5-1 CASSLRAGAHTGELFF TGCGCCAGCAGCTTGCGGGCAGGGGCCCACACCGGGGAGCTGTTTTTT
TRBJ1-4 TRBD1 - TRBV9 CASRGQGEKLFF TGTGCCAGCAGAGGACAGGGGGAAAAACTGTTTTTT
TRBJ2-5 - few TRBV3-1 CASSQVDGPYQETQYF TGTGCCAGCAGCCAAGTAGACGGTCCGTACCAAGAGACCCAGTACTTC
TRBJ2-2 TRBD1 - TRBV12-3/TRBV12-4 CASSLAWQGETGELFF TGTGCCAGCAGTTTAGCCTGGCAGGGGGAGACCGGGGAGCTGTTTTTT
TRBJ1-1 - few TRBV4-1 CASSQHTEAFF TGCGCCAGCAGCCAACACACTGAAGCTTTCTTT
TRBJ2-7 TRBD1 few TRBV7-9 CASSSGTGFREQYF TGTGCCAGCAGCTCCGGGACAGGGTTTAGAGAGCAGTACTTC
TRBJ2-2 - many TRBV6-1 CASSEPNTGELFF TGTGCCAGCAGTGAGCCGAACACCGGGGAGCTGTTTTTT
TRBJ1-2 - few TRBV12-3/TRBV12-4 CASSIGGPRSGYTF TGTGCCAGCAGCATAGGGGGACCAAGGTCTGGCTACACCTTC
TRBJ2-1 - many TRBV12-3/TRBV12-4 CASRGNEQFF TGTGCCAGCAGGGGCAATGAGCAGTTCTTC
TRBJ2-4 - few TRBV5-1 CASSTGTIQYF TGCGCCAGCAGTACAGGGACAATTCAGTACTTC
TRBJ2-6 - few TRBV29-1 CSVLQGISGANVLTF TGCAGCGTTCTGCAGGGAATCTCTGGGGCCAACGTCCTGACTTTC
TRBJ2-1 TRBD2 - TRBV5-1 CASSFNGGAGNEQFF TGCGCCAGCAGCTTTAACGGGGGGGCGGGGAATGAGCAGTTCTTC
TRBJ2-3 TRBD1 - TRBV6-2/TRBV6-3 CASSYSHGDRGYFGTDTQYF TGTGCCAGCAGTTACTCGCATGGGGACAGGGGGTACTTTGGCACAGATACGCAGTATTTT